The rows below give T cell receptor beta chains drawn from one sample of a study of cytomegalovirus exposure and HLA in healthy donors. The protocol was immunoSEQ multiplex PCR, while the TCRdb copy is restricted to in-frame clones and leaves out a portion. The sample lists approximately 210,000 clones; about 75% were seen once. The specimen was PBMCs. The receptor set was obtained from a male donor in good health and CMV-seronegative. The CDR3 runs from the conserved cysteine through the conserved F or W. The D gene is left open where the match is weak. Clone size is stated in some rows and not others, as once, few, many or a class when expanded.

TRBJ2-7 once TRBD2 TRBV7-2 TGTGCCAGCAGCAGCGGGGGATTTAGCTCCTACGAGCAGTACTTC CASSSGGFSSYEQYF
TRBJ1-2 NA NA TRBV6-5 TGTGCCAGCAGTGCGCGGGTGTCTGGTGGCTACACCTTC CASSARVSGGYTF
TRBJ2-1 few NA TRBV9 TGTGCCAGCAGCGTAGCTGGAATGGGGACAACCTCCTACAATGAGCAGTTCTTC CASSVAGMGTTSYNEQFF
TRBJ1-5 few NA TRBV18 TGTGCCAGCTCACCTAGTCCGGGGGTCAATCAGCCCCAGCATTTT CASSPSPGVNQPQHF
TRBJ1-1 NA TRBD1 TRBV19 TGTGCCAGTAGTTTTTCAGGGGGCCCAGTGATGAACACTGAAGCTTTCTTT CASSFSGGPVMNTEAFF
TRBJ2-6 NA NA TRBV2 TGTGCCAGCAGTGAAGTCTCCTCCTCTGGGGCCAACGTCCTGACTTTC CASSEVSSSGANVLTF
TRBJ2-1 NA NA TRBV28 TGTGCCAGCAGTTTAAGACAGTTTATTAATGAGCAGTTCTTC CASSLRQFINEQFF
TRBJ2-1 once NA TRBV4-3 TGCGCCAGCAGCCGGACTATGAATGAGCAGTTCTTC CASSRTMNEQFF
TRBJ1-2 NA NA TRBV7-9 TGTGCCAGCAGCTTAGCCGCTAGACTGACAGCTAACTATGGCTACACCTTC CASSLAARLTANYGYTF
TRBJ2-2 NA NA TRBV15 TGTGCCACCAGCAGAGTTCGGGACACCGGGGAGCTGTTTTTT CATSRVRDTGELFF
TRBJ2-2 NA TRBD2 TRBV7-9 TGTGCCAGCAGCACCTTTTCTAGCGGGAGTACCGGGGAGCTGCTTTTT CASSTFSSGSTGELLF
TRBJ2-5 NA NA TRBV7-6 TGTGCTAGGGGTGGGGAGACCCAGTACTTC CARGGETQYF
TRBJ2-1 few NA TRBV19 TGTGCCAGTAATGCGGGGACGACGCAAGGGTACAATGAGCAGTTCTTC CASNAGTTQGYNEQFF
TRBJ1-5 NA NA TRBV5-5 TGTGCCAGCAGCTTGGGACAGAGGCAGCCCCAGCATTTT CASSLGQRQPQHF
TRBJ2-7 NA NA TRBV4-2 TGTGCCAGCAGCCAAGGGGGGACAGAGCAGTACTTC CASSQGGTEQYF
TRBJ1-1 few NA TRBV28 TGTGCCAGCAGTTTATATTCGGTGAACACTGAAGCTTTCTTT CASSLYSVNTEAFF
TRBJ1-2 NA NA TRBV28 TGTGCCAGCAGTTTGAGGACAGCTAACTATGGCTACACCTTC CASSLRTANYGYTF
TRBJ2-2 NA TRBD1 TRBV19 TGTGCCAGTAGTATCCACAGGGGGCTTGTCACCGGGGAGCTGTTTTTT CASSIHRGLVTGELFF
TRBJ1-2 NA TRBD1 TRBV9 TGTGCCAGCAGCCCCCGACAGGGGGCCCAGTCAGGCTACACCTTC CASSPRQGAQSGYTF
TRBJ2-1 NA TRBD2 TRBV30 TGTGCCTGGAGTGCTCTAGCGGAAGACTCCTACAATGAGCAGTTCTTC CAWSALAEDSYNEQFF
TRBJ2-3 once NA TRBV2 TGTGCCAGCAGTGAAGCTCTGGAAAGCGCAGATACGCAGTATTTT CASSEALESADTQYF
TRBJ1-3 NA TRBD1 TRBV29-1 TGCAGCGTAGACAGGGGAGGAAACACCATATATTTT CSVDRGGNTIYF
TRBJ1-6 NA NA TRBV19 TGTGCCAGTAGTATCGGGGGTTCGTCCTATAATTCACCCCTCCACTTT CASSIGGSSYNSPLHF
TRBJ2-2 NA NA TRBV5-1 TGCGCCAGCAGGGCCAGGACGAACACCGGGGAGCTGTTTTTT CASRARTNTGELFF
TRBJ2-7 NA TRBD1 TRBV6-1 TGTGCCAGCAGCCAACGGACAGGGTTGGGCGAGCAGTACTTC CASSQRTGLGEQYF
TRBJ2-7 NA NA TRBV5-5 TGTGCCAGCAGCTTGGACCCAGGAATATACTCCTACGAGCAGTACTTC CASSLDPGIYSYEQYF
TRBJ2-2 NA TRBD1 TRBV4-3 TGCGCCAGCAGCGACCTGCTCACCGGGACAGGGGGCATTGGCACCGGGGAGCTGTTTTTT CASSDLLTGTGGIGTGELFF
TRBJ2-3 NA NA TRBV27 TGTGCCAGCAGCCTATATACCACAGATACGCAGTATTTT CASSLYTTDTQYF
TRBJ1-1 NA NA TRBV30 TGTGCCTGGATACAGGGGAACACTGAAGCTTTCTTT CAWIQGNTEAFF
TRBJ1-1 NA NA TRBV5-1 TGCGCCAGCAGCTTGAAGGACGTACGGGGGACTGAAGCTTTCTTT CASSLKDVRGTEAFF
TRBJ1-1 NA NA TRBV6-6 TGTGCCAGCAGTTACCCGGGAGATGGCACTGAAGCTTTCTTT CASSYPGDGTEAFF
TRBJ2-2 NA TRBD1 TRBV13 TGTGCCAGCAGCGGACCCGGGACAGGATATGCCGGGGAGCTGTTTTTT CASSGPGTGYAGELFF
TRBJ1-5 NA NA TRBV5-1 TGCGCCAGCAGCTTGCAGGGAGGTCAGCCCCAGCATTTT CASSLQGGQPQHF
TRBJ1-4 NA NA TRBV28 TGTGCCAGCAGTTTAGTCTATAATGAAAAACTGTTTTTT CASSLVYNEKLFF
TRBJ1-5 NA NA TRBV11-1 TGTGCCAGCAGCTTAAGCTTCAATCAGCCCCAGCATTTT CASSLSFNQPQHF
TRBJ1-5 NA NA TRBV5-8 TGTGCCAGCAGCCAGGGCATGGAAAGCAATCAGCCCCAGCATTTT CASSQGMESNQPQHF
TRBJ2-1 NA TRBD2 TRBV9 TGTGCCAGCACCGGGACTAGAGACAATGAGCAGTTCTTC CASTGTRDNEQFF
TRBJ2-3 NA TRBD1 TRBV9 TGTGCCAGCAGCGCACAGGGGGATACGCAGTATTTT CASSAQGDTQYF
TRBJ1-5 NA NA TRBV7-9 TGTGCCAGCAGCGGGGGACACCTGTCCGGGGGCAATCAGCCCCAGCATTTT CASSGGHLSGGNQPQHF
TRBJ2-1 NA NA TRBV6-1 TGTGCCAGCCGACCTTCTAGGGGGAGATACAATGAGCAGTTCTTC CASRPSRGRYNEQFF
TRBJ2-3 NA TRBD1 TRBV28 TGTGCCAGCAGTTTGGGACAGCCTAGCACAGATACGCAGTATTTT CASSLGQPSTDTQYF
TRBJ2-7 NA TRBD1 TRBV25-1 TGTGCCAGCAGTAACATCCCCGGGACAGTCCCCTACGAGCAGTACTTC CASSNIPGTVPYEQYF